This T cell receptor beta chain originates from a study of tumor-infiltrating lymphocytes in primary liver carcinoma. In the study overall: The neoplasms were of stage T1-T3 N0M0, with dimensions of about 4.2 to 10 cm across. Study results and caveats: Tumor-adjacent and tumor-blood pairs shared a smaller degree of overlap than tumor region pairs.

Co-extraction of both nucleic acids (RNA and DNA) used about 19-33 mg of unsorted bulk tissue. Each individual tumor supplied samples from five separate regions. TCR beta cDNA came from about 500 ng total RNA, primed with a constant-region primer. Investigators got TCR beta libraries out of three nested multiplex PCR rounds, done with slightly modified ARM-PCR. TRBV1-TRBV30 forward primers and a C-beta reverse primer were used in the first two PCR rounds, which each ran for about 11 cycles. Using its own MiXCR run on the multiplex PCR reads, TCRdb lists one record per CDR3 protein. Counted here are roughly 50,000 distinct CDR3 sequences, over 65% occurring once; the ten biggest clones make up roughly 24%. For this clonotype: Its antigen is unknown. The final CDR3 position lacks the conserved phenylalanine or tryptophan, pointing to a likely read error.

Looked up from germline, CDR1 is SGHRS and CDR2 is YFSETQ. V dropped 5 bases and J dropped 2; count of bases not matched to a gene: 7. The CDR3 loop spans 15 amino acids. The gene calls are TRBV5-1 and TRBJ2-7; TRBD2 aligns across 10 bases. Input material: liver tumor tissue from sampling region 2. This sample's subset: tumor region T2, inferior pole. The TCR comes from a man aged 40-50 years with primary liver carcinoma and hepatitis B virus infection. CDR3 sequence (DNA): TGCGCCAGCAGTTTGACTAGCGGGCAGGCCTACGAGCAGTACTTA. It translates to CASSLTSGQAYEQYL.